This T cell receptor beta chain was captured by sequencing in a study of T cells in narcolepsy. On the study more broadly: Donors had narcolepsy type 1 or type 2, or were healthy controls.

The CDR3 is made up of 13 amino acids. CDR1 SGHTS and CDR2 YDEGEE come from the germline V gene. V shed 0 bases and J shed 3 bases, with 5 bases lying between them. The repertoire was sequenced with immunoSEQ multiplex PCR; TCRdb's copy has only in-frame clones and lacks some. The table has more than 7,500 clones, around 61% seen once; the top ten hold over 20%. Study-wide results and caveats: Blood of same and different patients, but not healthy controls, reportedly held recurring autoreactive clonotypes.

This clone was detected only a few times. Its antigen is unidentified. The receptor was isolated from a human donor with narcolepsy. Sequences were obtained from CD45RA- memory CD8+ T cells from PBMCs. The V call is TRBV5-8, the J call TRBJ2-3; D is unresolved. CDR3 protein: CASSLGGTDTQYF. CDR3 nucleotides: TGTGCCAGCAGCTTGGGAGGAACAGATACGCAGTATTTT.